The 24 T cell receptor beta chains given below trace back to one sample, sequenced in a study of technical replicates of blood from several donors. The repertoire was sequenced with immunoSEQ multiplex PCR; TCRdb's copy has only in-frame clones and lacks some. Seen here are under 80,000 clones, roughly 90% observed once, and the top ten hold approximately 4.8%. Sequencing was carried out using PBMCs. These receptors all come from a human donor in good health. Some clones in this sample may be carry-over from other donors' samples.

Here the CDR3 DNA reads TGTGCCAGCAGCGGCCAGGGGACGAGCTCCTACGAGCAGTACTTC. This translates into CASSGQGTSSYEQYF. The V and J genes are TRBV13 and TRBJ2-7; the D gene is possibly TRBD1 (6 bases). V lost 5 bases and J lost 0, with 14 bases in between. The CDR3 loop spans 15 amino acids. Germline-derived CDR1 and CDR2 are PRHDT and FYEKMQ (reference sequence).

This clone was seen just once. The chain is built from TRBV10-3 and TRBJ2-1, with 10 bases that match TRBD2. Germline-derived CDR1 and CDR2 are ENHRY and SYGVKD. The CDR3 sequence is 15 residues long. The V gene end was trimmed by 4 bases and the J gene end by 6 bases; junction bases not matched to a gene: 6. The CDR3 coding sequence is TGTGCCATCAGTGGAGTAGCGGGGGGATCCAATGAGCAGTTCTTC. As protein: CAISGVAGGSNEQFF.

V usage is TRBV4-1 and J usage is TRBJ2-5; unclear D gene. This CDR3 is 15 amino acids long. Germline-derived CDR1 and CDR2 are MGHRA and YSYEKL. Trimming shortened V by 0 bases and J by 0 bases, and 8 bases separated the two germline ends. The CDR3 is CASSQDLAYQETQYF. CDR3 DNA sequence: TGCGCCAGCAGCCAAGACCTCGCGTACCAAGAGACCCAGTACTTC.

The CDR3 DNA follows: TGTGCCAGCAGCTTTGACATCTACCCTAGCAATCAGCCCCAGCATTTT. Its protein is CASSFDIYPSNQPQHF. This sequence joins TRBV7-2 and TRBJ1-5; unclear D gene. In germline, CDR1 is SGHTA, CDR2 FQGNSA. The CDR3 is made up of 16 amino acids. V was cut by 3 bases and J by 0 bases, with 12 bases left in between.

This rearrangement joins TRBV5-1 to TRBJ2-3; TRBD2 matches 10 bases. The CDR3 spans 17 residues. V lost 4 bases to trimming and J lost 1 base; unmatched junction nucleotides: 9. Germline CDR1 SGHRS, CDR2 YFSETQ. This CDR3 is CASSRASGSIGTDTQYF. CDR3 DNA sequence: TGCGCCAGCAGCCGGGCTAGCGGGAGTATCGGCACAGATACGCAGTATTTT.

V usage is TRBV6-5 and J usage is TRBJ2-7; tentatively, D is TRBD1 (6 bases). Germline V gene lookup returns CDR1 MNHEY and CDR2 SVGAGI. CDR3 length: 14 residues. The V and J ends lost 0 bases and 7 bases respectively, with 13 bases between them. The CDR3 loop is CASSYSIRGGEQYF. Here the CDR3 DNA reads TGTGCCAGCAGTTACTCGATCAGGGGTGGGGAGCAGTACTTC.

J is TRBJ2-1 and V is TRBV28; D might be TRBD2 (6 bases). Trimming shortened V by 3 bases and J by 12 bases, and 12 bases separated the two germline ends. Germline V gene lookup returns CDR1 MDHEN and CDR2 SYDVKM. This CDR3 is built from 12 residues. DNA for the CDR3: TGTGCCAGCAGTTTTGGGCGGGGTGCGCAGTTCTTC. Residues: CASSFGRGAQFF.

The CDR3 is CASSVGTGVTYEQYF. Written as DNA, the CDR3 is TGTGCCAGCAGCGTGGGGACAGGCGTGACCTACGAGCAGTACTTC. This chain uses TRBV9 with TRBJ2-7; 8 nucleotides agree with TRBD1. The CDR3 runs to 15 residues. V shed 2 bases, J shed 2 bases, and the junction held 6 bases outside the gene matches. In germline, CDR1 is SGDLS, CDR2 YYNGEE.

There are a few counts of this clone. The chain couples TRBV29-1 to TRBJ1-5; D not certain. From germline, CDR1 is SQVTM and CDR2 ANQGSEA. CDR3 length equals 14 residues. V was cut by 0 bases and J by 0 bases, with 6 bases left in between. The chain's CDR3 is CSVEDLCSNQPQHF. The CDR3 DNA reads as TGCAGCGTTGAAGATCTTTGTAGCAATCAGCCCCAGCATTTT.

This rearrangement joins TRBV10-3 to TRBJ2-3; 13 bases are a match to TRBD2. Germline V CDR1 and CDR2: ENHRY, SYGVKD. This CDR3 region has 16 residues. Trimming removed 4 bases from V and 4 bases from J; junction bases left unmatched: 5. This CDR3 reads CAISGGTSGKPDTQYF. CDR3 nucleotide sequence: TGTGCCATCAGTGGGGGGACTAGCGGGAAGCCAGATACGCAGTATTTT.

This chain links TRBV18 with TRBJ1-5; D is ambiguous. Germline CDR1 reads KGHSH; CDR2 reads LQKENI. The ends were cut back, 3 bases at V and 5 bases at J, with 23 bases in the middle. The CDR3 has 18 residues. Here the CDR3 DNA reads TGTGCCAGCTCACCGACACACGACCTGATTTCGGCATATCAGCCCCAGCATTTT. Residues: CASSPTHDLISAYQPQHF.

The rearrangement links TRBV10-3 to TRBJ2-1; D perhaps matches TRBD2 (7 bases). The CDR3 spans 15 residues. The V end was cut by 10 bases, the J end by 6 bases, with 22 bases between. Germline assignment: CDR1 ENHRY and CDR2 SYGVKD. CDR3 sequence reads: CATSGGGLTSNEQFF. CDR3 bases: TGTGCCACCTCCGGCGGGGGCCTGACTAGCAATGAGCAGTTCTTC.

In this sample, this clone turned up once. The chain employs TRBV15 and TRBJ1-2; 8 nucleotides line up with TRBD1. The length of the CDR3 is 13 residues. Trimming at V came to 3 bases and at J to 5 bases, leaving 2 bases not matched to a gene. Germline loops: CDR1 LNHNV, CDR2 YYDKDF (reference sequence). CDR3 region: CATSRDREYGYTF. In DNA form, the CDR3 reads TGTGCCACCAGCAGGGACAGGGAATATGGCTACACCTTC.

V usage is TRBV15 and J usage is TRBJ1-5; D possibly corresponds to TRBD1 (5 bases). The CDR3 is 15 residues long. Trimming took 0 bases from V and 2 from J, leaving 8 bases between them. Germline-derived CDR1 and CDR2 are LNHNV and YYDKDF (reference sequence). The CDR3 DNA is TGTGCCACCAGCAGAGATAAAGGGGGCAATCAGCCCCAGCATTTT. Amino acids: CATSRDKGGNQPQHF. Full variable domain (outside the CDR3, taken from reference TRBV15 and TRBJ1-5): DAMVIQNPRYQVTQFGKPVTLSCSQTLNHNVMYWYQQKSSQAPKLLFHYYDKDFNNEADTPDNFQSRRPNTSFCFLDIRSPGLGDTAMYLCATSRDKGGNQPQHFGDGTRLSIL.

This sequence joins TRBV12-5 and TRBJ1-5; 7 nucleotides match TRBD1. The CDR3 length is 13 residues. Germline trimming cut 3 bases from V and 6 bases from J; bases unmatched to any gene: 2. The germline V gene encodes CDR1 LGHNT and CDR2 FRNRAP. The CDR3 reads CASGLTGVQPQHF. CDR3 bases: TGTGCTAGTGGTTTAACAGGGGTTCAGCCCCAGCATTTT.

This rearrangement joins TRBV5-8 to TRBJ2-3, with D unclear. Germline loops: CDR1 SGHTS, CDR2 YDEGEE. The CDR3 is made up of 15 amino acids. V was trimmed by 0 bases and J by 4 bases, leaving 12 bases between them. CDR3 residues: CASSLVGSSADTQYF. CDR3 nucleotides: TGTGCCAGCAGCTTGGTCGGTAGTTCGGCAGATACGCAGTATTTT.

DNA for the CDR3: TGTGCCAGCAGCTTAGAAGGGGGCAGGGGATCCCTCCACTTT. Translation gives CASSLEGGRGSLHF. The genes are TRBV7-2 and TRBJ1-6; 7 bases line up with TRBD1. The CDR3 runs 14 residues. With 1 base clipped from V and 14 bases from J, the junction kept 8 bases outside the gene matches. The germline V gene encodes CDR1 SGHTA and CDR2 FQGNSA. The entire variable domain, with the rest obtained from reference TRBV7-2 and TRBJ1-6, is as follows: GAGVSQSPSNKVTEKGKDVELRCDPISGHTALYWYRQSLGQGLEFLIYFQGNSAPDKSGLPSDRFSAERTGGSVSTLTIQRTQQEDSAVYLCASSLEGGRGSLHFGNGTRLTVT.

The CDR3 reads CASTLSGGYGYTF. The CDR3 DNA follows: TGTGCCAGCACCCTCTCCGGTGGCTATGGCTACACCTTC. The V and J genes are TRBV7-2 and TRBJ1-2; no clear D. V was shortened by 7 bases and J by 4 bases, with 13 bases between the two germline ends. The CDR3 has 13 residues. Per the germline V gene, CDR1 is SGHTA and CDR2 is FQGNSA.

The genes are TRBV2 and TRBJ2-5, with TRBD2 matching over 9 bases. Germline CDR1 SNHLY, CDR2 FYNNEI. The CDR3 is made up of 15 amino acids. V lost 7 bases, J lost 4 bases, and 10 bases stayed unmatched. The DNA of the CDR3 is TGTGCCAGCAAAATTATGGGACTAGCATTAGAGACCCAGTACTTC. This codes for CASKIMGLALETQYF.

The V call is TRBV5-1, the J call TRBJ1-4; 8 positions match TRBD1. The length of the CDR3 is 16 residues. Germline CDR1 reads SGHRS; CDR2 reads YFSETQ. J was trimmed by 4 bases and V by 5 bases; bases with no gene match: 10. The CDR3 DNA reads as TGCGCCAGCAGTACCCAGGGGGCTTCTGGTAATGAAAAACTGTTTTTT. The encoded protein is CASSTQGASGNEKLFF.

The chain joins TRBV19 to TRBJ1-2; no clear D gene. Germline loops: CDR1 LNHDA, CDR2 SQIVND (reference sequence). The CDR3 has 14 amino acids. V dropped 6 bases and J dropped 7 bases, with 18 bases sitting between them. CDR3 residues: CASRHAVEGSGYTF. CDR3 sequence (DNA): TGTGCCAGTAGACACGCCGTCGAGGGCTCTGGCTACACCTTC.

The gene calls are TRBV9 and TRBJ1-6, with D possibly TRBD1 on 5 matching bases. CDR1 is SGDLS and CDR2 is YYNGEE in the germline V gene. The CDR3 runs 14 residues. Trimming cost V 3 bases and J 10 bases, with 14 bases left between them. The CDR3 region is CASSARGTGSPLHF. The CDR3 region has the DNA TGTGCCAGCAGCGCCCGGGGGACCGGGTCACCCCTCCACTTT.

The rearrangement joins TRBV5-5 to TRBJ1-6, with TRBD1 identical over 9 bases. Trimming removed 3 bases from V and 5 bases from J; junction bases left unmatched: 6. There are 16 residues in the CDR3. Germline values: CDR1 SGHKS, CDR2 YYEKEE (reference sequence). DNA of the CDR3: TGTGCCAGCAGCTCCCCGGACAGGGGAAATAATTCACCCCTCCACTTT. As protein: CASSSPDRGNNSPLHF.

This clone was detected only once. The V and J genes are TRBV7-2 and TRBJ2-3; 10 bases agree with TRBD1. Germline V gene lookup returns CDR1 SGHTA and CDR2 FQGNSA. The V segment lost 5 bases and the J segment 8 bases; nucleotides outside the gene matches: 4. This CDR3 region has 13 residues. The CDR3: CASSRTGGGTQYF. In nucleotides, the CDR3 is TGTGCCAGCAGCCGGACAGGGGGAGGTACGCAGTATTTT.